Listed below are T cell receptor beta chains from one sample, sequenced in a study of molecular identifiers for immune sequencing clone quantification. One entry per CDR3 protein, called by TCRdb with MiXCR from the PCR reads. Here the sample spans a few hundred thousand distinct CDR3 sequences, about 23% being singletons. Sequencing input: naive CD8+ T cells from blood, with Jurkat cell RNA spiked in. All receptors come from a human donor in good health. Some libraries in this study had Jurkat cell RNA spiked in. Both conserved end residues are part of each CDR3. D genes are given only for firm matches. Rows give clone size only sometimes, using once, few, many, or a class for an expanded clone.

TRBJ1-1 | . | TRBV4-1 | few | TGCGCCAGCAGCCAAGAGACCATACTCACTGAAGCTTTCTTT | CASSQETILTEAFF
TRBJ2-1 | TRBD2 | TRBV7-9 | . | TGTGCCAGCAGCTTTGTGGCGGGAGCAGGTGAGCAGTTCTTC | CASSFVAGAGEQFF
TRBJ2-7 | . | TRBV30 | many | TGTGCCTGGAGTGTATCGATGGGGGTGGACGAGCAGTACTTC | CAWSVSMGVDEQYF
TRBJ2-3 | TRBD2 | TRBV7-6 | few | TGTGCCAGCAGCTTAGATGTAGCGGGAGGGGAAGATACGCAGTATTTT | CASSLDVAGGEDTQYF
TRBJ1-2 | . | TRBV3-2 | . | TGTGCCAGCAGCCAACGAGGACAGGGAACTTTTGGCTACACCTTC | CASSQRGQGTFGYTF
TRBJ2-3 | . | TRBV18 | . | TGTGCCAGCTCAAATCTATCTGATACGCAGTATTTT | CASSNLSDTQYF
TRBJ1-3 | . | TRBV7-2 | few | TGTGCCAGCAGCTTCACCGCCGGGGGGGCTGGAAACACCATATATTTT | CASSFTAGGAGNTIYF
TRBJ2-7 | TRBD1 | TRBV11-2 | . | TGTGCCAGCAGCTTGCGGACAGGGGTCTACGAGCAGTACTTC | CASSLRTGVYEQYF
TRBJ2-1 | TRBD2 | TRBV6-5 | few | TGTGCCAGCAGTAGCTTAGCGGGAGATGACTACAATGAGCAGTTCTTC | CASSSLAGDDYNEQFF
TRBJ2-1 | . | TRBV7-3 | many | TGTGCCAGCAGCTTTAGGTTAGGACTCCGAGATGAGCAGTTCTTC | CASSFRLGLRDEQFF
TRBJ2-1 | TRBD2 | TRBV27 | . | TGTGCCAGCACCAGAACTAGCGGCAATGAGCAGTTCTTC | CASTRTSGNEQFF
TRBJ2-1 | . | TRBV28 | . | TGTGCCAGCAGTTTAAATGGCGTCGATGTGCAGTTCTTC | CASSLNGVDVQFF
TRBJ2-1 | . | TRBV20-1 | . | TGCAGTGCGGATCCTTACAATGAGCAGTTCTTC | CSADPYNEQFF
TRBJ2-7 | . | TRBV4-3 | . | TGCGCCAGCAGCCAGGGAGTGCGTGGGGAGCAGTACTTC | CASSQGVRGEQYF
TRBJ2-2 | . | TRBV11-3 | . | TGTGCCAGCAGCTCCTTCACGAACACCGGGGAGCTGTTTTTT | CASSSFTNTGELFF
TRBJ2-6 | TRBD1 | TRBV4-3 | . | TGCGCCAGCAGCCAAGGCGCAGGGGGCTTGACTGGGGCCAACGTCCTGACTTTC | CASSQGAGGLTGANVLTF
TRBJ1-1 | . | TRBV6-6 | . | TGTGCCAGCAGGTACTCTCATCCTGAAGCTTTCTTT | CASRYSHPEAFF
TRBJ1-5 | . | TRBV5-1 | . | TGCGCCAGCAGCTTGGTTCTAGAAGAGACCAATCAGCCCCAGCATTTT | CASSLVLEETNQPQHF
TRBJ2-5 | TRBD2 | TRBV10-3 | . | TGTGCCATCAGTGAGTCGAAAGAGGCTAGCGGGAGACAAGAGACCCAGTACTTC | CAISESKEASGRQETQYF
TRBJ1-6 | TRBD1 | TRBV30 | . | TGTGCCTGGAGTGTACTATGGGACAGATCACCCCTCCACTTT | CAWSVLWDRSPLHF
TRBJ2-6 | . | TRBV28 | many | TGTGCCAGCAGTCTCTATATTTCCGCGAGTTCTGGGGCCAACGTCCTGACTTTC | CASSLYISASSGANVLTF
TRBJ2-7 | . | TRBV5-4 | few | TGTGCCAGCGGTTGGCCCAACGAGCAGTACTTC | CASGWPNEQYF
TRBJ2-7 | . | TRBV4-3 | . | TGCGCCAGCAGCCAAGATATAGGCAGAACCTACGAGCAGTACTTC | CASSQDIGRTYEQYF
TRBJ2-4 | . | TRBV5-6 | many | TGTGCCAGCAGCTTGGGCGCAATAGGGGAGTACTTC | CASSLGAIGEYF
TRBJ2-7 | . | TRBV6-2/TRBV6-3 | few | TGTGCCAGCAGTTACTCGACACAGCTCATTGGGTACGAGCAGTACTTC | CASSYSTQLIGYEQYF
TRBJ1-5 | TRBD1 | TRBV27 | . | TGTGCCAGCAGTTTGGGCCAGGGGGATCAGCCCCCGCATTTT | CASSLGQGDQPPHF
TRBJ2-1 | TRBD2 | TRBV20-1 | . | TGCAGTGCTAGAGGTCCTCTAGCGGGCTTATACAATGAGCAGTTCTTC | CSARGPLAGLYNEQFF
TRBJ2-1 | TRBD2 | TRBV7-6 | few | TGTGCCAGCAGCTTAAGACTAGCGGGGTGGAATGAGCAGTTCTTC | CASSLRLAGWNEQFF
TRBJ2-2 | TRBD2 | TRBV4-1 | few | TGCGCCAGCAGCCAAGAACCCCCGGGACTAGCGGGAGGGTCCGGGGAGCTGTTTTTT | CASSQEPPGLAGGSGELFF
TRBJ2-3 | TRBD2 | TRBV9 | few | TGTGCCAGCAGCGTAACCTCTCTAGCGGGGTACTCAGATACGCAGTATTTT | CASSVTSLAGYSDTQYF
TRBJ1-1 | . | TRBV21-1 | . | TGTGCCAGCAGCAAAGCGAGTAAGGGACAGGGGGCCGCTGAAGCTTTCTTT | CASSKASKGQGAAEAFF
TRBJ1-1 | . | TRBV4-1 | many | TGTGCCAGCAGTCACCCAAACACTGAAGCTTTCTTT | CASSHPNTEAFF
TRBJ2-5 | TRBD2 | TRBV7-9 | . | TGTGCCAGCAGCTTAGCCCAGCGGGGGGAGACCCAGTACTTC | CASSLAQRGETQYF
TRBJ2-3 | . | TRBV5-1 | . | TGCGCCAGCAGCCAAACAGACACAGATACGCAGTATTTT | CASSQTDTDTQYF
TRBJ2-7 | TRBD2 | TRBV6-5 | many | TGTGCCAGCAGTTTAGCGGGGGGAGCTGACGAGCAGTACTTC | CASSLAGGADEQYF
TRBJ2-7 | TRBD1 | TRBV4-1 | . | TGCGCCAGCAGCCAGTGGGGGACAGGACAGGGTAGGTACGAGCAGTACTTC | CASSQWGTGQGRYEQYF
TRBJ1-3 | . | TRBV28 | few | TGTGCCAGCAGTTTACTGGCCTCCTCTGGAAACACCATATATTTT | CASSLLASSGNTIYF
TRBJ1-4 | . | TRBV2 | . | TGTGCCAGCAGTGCGGTCACAACTACTGAAAAACTGTTTTTT | CASSAVTTTEKLFF
TRBJ2-7 | TRBD1 | TRBV27 | many | TGTGCCAGCAGCCCCGGGACAGCAAGAACCTACGAGCAGTACTTC | CASSPGTARTYEQYF
TRBJ1-1 | . | TRBV27 | few | TGTGCCAGCAGTTTATTGACTCGAGAGGGTGCCAACACTGAAGCTTTCTTT | CASSLLTREGANTEAFF
TRBJ2-5 | TRBD1 | TRBV20-1 | few | TGCAGTGCTAGAAAGGACAGGGGGCAAGAGACCCAGTACTTC | CSARKDRGQETQYF
TRBJ2-1 | TRBD2 | TRBV12-3/TRBV12-4 | few | TGTGCCAGCAGCAGCGGGGGCTATGAGCAGTTCTTC | CASSSGGYEQFF
TRBJ2-7 | . | TRBV7-9 | many | TGTGCCAGCAGCTTACCCGGTTGGGTTGAGCAGTACTTC | CASSLPGWVEQYF
TRBJ1-5 | . | TRBV6-5 | many | TGTGCCAGCAGTTACTCGAGGTGGGATCAGCCCCAGCATTTT | CASSYSRWDQPQHF
TRBJ1-2 | TRBD1 | TRBV7-9 | . | TGTGCCAGCAGCGGGGGACAGGGAAGCTATGGCTACACCTTC | CASSGGQGSYGYTF
TRBJ2-1 | . | TRBV24-1 | many | TGTGCCACCAGTGATTTGGGGGTTTTTGAGCAGTTCTTC | CATSDLGVFEQFF
TRBJ2-3 | . | TRBV29-1 | once | TGCAGCGTTGAATCCTTTGGGGCAGCCCCCGCTACGCAGTATTTT | CSVESFGAAPATQYF
TRBJ1-1 | . | TRBV12-3/TRBV12-4 | many | TGTGCCAGCAGTTTTGCAGTGTCGAACACTGAAGCTTTCTTT | CASSFAVSNTEAFF
TRBJ2-4 | . | TRBV29-1 | many | TGCAGCGTTGCCCAGACGGGAGCCAAAAACATTCAGTACTTC | CSVAQTGAKNIQYF
TRBJ2-3 | TRBD2 | TRBV12-3/TRBV12-4 | many | TGTGCCAGCAGCCCCGGGACTAGCGACACAGATACGCAGTATTTT | CASSPGTSDTDTQYF
TRBJ2-1 | TRBD2 | TRBV11-2 | few | TGTGCCAGCAGCTTAACTAGCGGGGGGGCCTGGGATGAGCAGTTCTTC | CASSLTSGGAWDEQFF
TRBJ1-2 | TRBD1 | TRBV10-2 | many | TGCGCCAGCAGTGAGTCGCTGGGACAGGGACATGGCTACACCTTC | CASSESLGQGHGYTF
TRBJ2-1 | TRBD2 | TRBV7-2 | . | TGTGGCAGCAGCCCTACTAGCGGGGGAACCTACAATGAGCAGTTCTTC | CGSSPTSGGTYNEQFF
TRBJ2-2 | TRBD1 | TRBV19 | . | TGTGCCTGTGGCTGGACAGGGTTTAACACCGGGGAGCTGTTTTTT | CACGWTGFNTGELFF
TRBJ1-5 | . | TRBV6-2/TRBV6-3 | . | TGTGCCAGCACAGGACTTCCCGGGAGCAATCAGCCCCAGCATTTT | CASTGLPGSNQPQHF
TRBJ2-2 | . | TRBV4-3 | . | TGCGCCAGCCGCCCGGGGGTGGGCGGGATAACCGGGGAGCTGTTTTTT | CASRPGVGGITGELFF